These T cell receptor beta chains were read from a single sample in a study of blood T cell repertoires in COVID-19. TCRdb's table, derived via immunoSEQ multiplex PCR, lists solely in-frame clones and lacks some. The data contain 130,000 to 150,000 clones, roughly 86% of them singletons. Sequencing was done on a sample of peripheral blood. The origin of the receptors is a human donor in a cohort sampled during active COVID-19. The CDR3 runs from the conserved cysteine through the conserved F or W. D genes are given only for firm matches. Rows give clone size only sometimes, using once, few, many, or a class for an expanded clone.

d_gene	j_gene	v_gene	abundance	CDR3nt	CDR3aa
NA	TRBJ1-5	TRBV28	NA	TGTGCCAGCAGTTTACGGCAGGCGCGCCAGCCCCAGCATTTT	CASSLRQARQPQHF
NA	TRBJ1-4	TRBV29-1	NA	TGCAGCTCTAAATTACAGGGACATAATGAAAAACTGTTTTTT	CSSKLQGHNEKLFF
NA	TRBJ1-1	TRBV2	NA	TGTGCCAGCAGTGAAGGACAGGATATTGAAGCTTTCTTT	CASSEGQDIEAFF
TRBD1	TRBJ1-5	TRBV19	NA	TGTGCCAGTAGTGTCACAGGGGGCAATCAGCCCCAGCATTTT	CASSVTGGNQPQHF
TRBD2	TRBJ2-2	TRBV9	once	TGTGCCAGCAGCGTAGAGGGAGGGAGGACCTTAGGTGCCGGGGAGCTGTTTTTT	CASSVEGGRTLGAGELFF
NA	TRBJ2-7	TRBV28	NA	TGTGCCAGCAAAATACAGGGTGCCTACGAGCAGTACTTC	CASKIQGAYEQYF
NA	TRBJ1-2	TRBV19	NA	TGTGCCAGTAGTATTGGAGGACTTGGCTACACCTTC	CASSIGGLGYTF
TRBD1	TRBJ1-1	TRBV28	NA	TGTGCCAGCAGTCAACAGGGGGCCCAGAACACTGAAGCTTTCTTT	CASSQQGAQNTEAFF
NA	TRBJ2-2	TRBV11-3	NA	TGTGCCAGCAGCTTAGATAATCGGGCCGGGGAGCTGTTTTTT	CASSLDNRAGELFF
NA	TRBJ1-1	TRBV7-2	NA	TGTGCCAGCAGCTCCGCCTCAGGGCGAACTGAAGCTTTCTTT	CASSSASGRTEAFF
TRBD2	TRBJ2-7	TRBV6-5	NA	TGTGCCAGCAAGCGGGAGAAGACCTACGAGCAGTACTTC	CASKREKTYEQYF
TRBD1	TRBJ2-7	TRBV5-1	NA	TGCGCCAGCAGCTTGGATGGACAGGGGATGGTTGTTCGCTACGAGCAGTACTTC	CASSLDGQGMVVRYEQYF
NA	TRBJ1-6	TRBV5-5	once	TGTGCCAGCAGCTTCATCATTGACAGGAGCTCCTATAATTCACCCCTCCACTTT	CASSFIIDRSSYNSPLHF
TRBD2	TRBJ2-2	TRBV9	NA	TGTGCCAGCAGCCTAATAGCGGGAGGATCCGGGGAGCTGTTTTTT	CASSLIAGGSGELFF
NA	TRBJ2-2	TRBV5-1	NA	TGCGCCAGCAGCTTCGAGGGGGCCGGGGAGCTGTTTTTT	CASSFEGAGELFF
TRBD1	TRBJ1-1	TRBV3-1/TRBV3-2	NA	TGTGCCAGCAGCCAAGAAGGGACAGGGGGTAAAGCTTTCTTT	CASSQEGTGGKAFF
NA	TRBJ1-5	TRBV27	NA	TGTGCCAGCAGTTTAAGGGGGATAAGCAATCAGCCCCAGCATTTT	CASSLRGISNQPQHF
TRBD2	TRBJ2-3	TRBV5-1	NA	TGCGCCAGCAGCTTGCCCTTGGCGGGGGGTAGCACAGATACGCAGTATTTT	CASSLPLAGGSTDTQYF
NA	TRBJ2-1	TRBV6-6	NA	TGTGCCAGCAGTTACAGCCTCCAGGGGGGAGGTGAGCAGTTCTTC	CASSYSLQGGGEQFF
TRBD1	TRBJ1-5	TRBV6-5	NA	TGTGCCAGCAGTCCGGACAGGCGGCTAGGGCAGCCCCAGCATTTT	CASSPDRRLGQPQHF
NA	TRBJ2-7	TRBV4-1	few	TGCGCCAGCAGCCAAGCGCATGCTGGGTCAGGCGAGCAGTACTTC	CASSQAHAGSGEQYF
TRBD1	TRBJ1-1	TRBV5-8	NA	TGTGCCAGCAGCTGGGGACAGCTGAACACTGAAGCTTTCTTT	CASSWGQLNTEAFF
NA	TRBJ1-2	TRBV7-9	NA	TGTGCCAGCAGCTTAGGAGCAGCGGACGTTGGGAACTATGGCTACACCTTC	CASSLGAADVGNYGYTF